A single T cell receptor beta chain is shown here with its context. What it binds is not known. The table came from immunoSEQ multiplex PCR; TCRdb's copy has only in-frame clones and leaves some out. Seen here are 30,000 to 40,000 clones, 80% to 95% observed once, and the top ten hold just over 5%. CDR3 size: 14 residues. Germline CDR1 reads SGHRS; CDR2 reads YFSETQ. Trimming cost V 4 bases and J 0 bases, with 10 bases left between them. Time point of the sample: week 47, end of study. It was 300 ug of mutant IDH1 20-mer peptide that made up each vaccine dose, given with topical imiquimod. The sample is drawn from a study of a mutant IDH1 vaccine in newly diagnosed glioma. About the research overall: Investigators started vaccination 4-6 weeks after radiotherapy alone, or with temozolomide cycles. It was radiotherapy, temozolomide, or both that patients received previously, with most receiving both. Notes on the study in general: Pseudoprogression looked unconnected to shifts in top peripheral T cell clonotypes.

The V call is TRBV5-1, the J call TRBJ1-2, with unresolved D. Sequencing used PBMCs, obtained from a glioma patient whose treatment included an IDH1 peptide vaccine. This TCR came from a woman in her thirties or forties with glioma. In nucleotides, the CDR3 is TGCGCCAGCAGCGACGGGTCAGCTAACTATGGCTACACCTTC. Protein: CASSDGSANYGYTF.